These 18 T cell receptor beta chains came from one sample sequenced in a study of blood T cell repertoires in COVID-19. Measured with immunoSEQ multiplex PCR; TCRdb has only the in-frame clones, and not every one. The sample shows more than 200,000 clones, around 83% of them seen only once. Sequencing was carried out using peripheral blood. These receptors all come from a man in his forties with active or convalescent COVID-19.

The chain combines TRBV5-4 with TRBJ2-3; TRBD1 might be the D (6 bases). V was shortened by 0 bases and J by 2 bases, with 13 bases between the two germline ends. There are 16 residues in the CDR3. Per the germline V gene, CDR1 is SGHNT and CDR2 is YYREEE (reference sequence). CDR3 bases: TGTGCCAGCAGCTTGGAACAGGGCGGACCCACAGATACGCAGTATTTT. Translated: CASSLEQGGPTDTQYF.

V and J are TRBV19 and TRBJ2-7; 7 bases are shared with TRBD1. The V segment lost 5 bases and the J segment 3 bases; nucleotides outside the gene matches: 13. From germline, CDR1 is LNHDA and CDR2 SQIVND (reference sequence). There are 16 residues in the CDR3. The CDR3 protein is CASSGILQGLGYEQYF. The DNA of the CDR3 is TGTGCCAGTAGTGGAATACTACAGGGGCTCGGCTACGAGCAGTACTTC.

The V call is TRBV12-5, the J call TRBJ1-1; 11 bases map to TRBD1. The V segment lost 2 bases and the J segment 5 bases; nucleotides outside the gene matches: 7. The CDR3 sequence is 16 residues long. The germline CDR1 and CDR2 sequences are LGHNT and FRNRAP. CDR3 nucleotide sequence: TGTGCTAGTGGTTTGAGGAAGGGGACAGGGGGGACTGAAGCTTTCTTT. Its translation is CASGLRKGTGGTEAFF.

The chain uses TRBV11-3 and TRBJ2-4, with D perhaps matching TRBD1 (5 bases). The germline V gene encodes CDR1 SGHNT and CDR2 YENEEA. The ends were cut back, 4 bases at V and 7 bases at J, with 14 bases in the middle. The CDR3 is 14 amino acids. Here the CDR3 reads CASSSSGPMNIQYF. DNA of the CDR3: TGTGCCAGCAGCTCCTCAGGGCCTATGAACATTCAGTACTTC.

The rearrangement links TRBV24-1 to TRBJ2-1, with TRBD2 matching over 12 bases. V lost 5 bases and J lost 7; bases outside the gene matches: 5. The germline V gene has CDR1 KGHDR and CDR2 SFDVKD. This CDR3 is built from 15 residues. CDR3 in DNA: TGTGCCACCAGTGGTCTAGCGGGGGGGCGGAATGAGCAGTTCTTC. Translation gives CATSGLAGGRNEQFF.

This chain connects TRBV15 to TRBJ1-5; D ambiguous. The CDR3 has 15 residues. In germline, CDR1 is LNHNV, CDR2 YYDKDF (reference sequence). Trimming stripped 0 bases from V and 0 bases from J, with 6 bases between. CDR3 bases: TGTGCCACCAGCAGAGAACGGTTTAGCAATCAGCCCCAGCATTTT. Encoded protein: CATSRERFSNQPQHF.

The V call is TRBV5-6, the J call TRBJ2-4; 11 bases are a match to TRBD2. This CDR3 is 18 amino acids long. Germline V gene data show CDR1 as SGHDT and CDR2 as YYEEEE. The V segment lost 3 bases and the J segment 7 bases; nucleotides outside the gene matches: 15. CDR3 sequence reads: CASSYALAGGITTNIQYF. The CDR3 bases are TGTGCCAGCAGCTATGCCCTAGCGGGGGGAATTACCACCAACATTCAGTACTTC.

The chain combines TRBV19 with TRBJ1-1, with TRBD1 matching 8 bases. The germline gives CDR1 LNHDA, CDR2 SQIVND (reference sequence). The CDR3 is made up of 15 amino acids. V lost 7 bases to trimming and J lost 4 bases; unmatched junction nucleotides: 11. The CDR3, as DNA: TGTGCCAGTATCACCCAGGGGGCAGGTAGCACTGAAGCTTTCTTT. Its protein is CASITQGAGSTEAFF.

The chain is built from TRBV28 and TRBJ1-2; tentatively, D is TRBD1 (5 bases). Germline loops: CDR1 MDHEN, CDR2 SYDVKM. The CDR3 is made up of 13 amino acids. Between the trimmed V and J ends, which lost 3 bases and 7 bases, there was a span of 12 bases. The CDR3, as DNA: TGTGCCAGCAGTTTCCCAGGGAGGGGTGGCTACACCTTC. It yields the protein CASSFPGRGGYTF.

The CDR3 here is CASSARVEGASLNEQFF. CDR3 sequence (DNA): TGTGCCAGCAGCGCAAGAGTAGAGGGGGCTAGCTTGAATGAGCAGTTCTTC. The chain uses TRBV9 and TRBJ2-1; 7 bases line up with TRBD1. The CDR3 runs 17 residues. Germline lookup yields CDR1 SGDLS and CDR2 YYNGEE. After removal of 3 bases from V and 7 bases from J, the junction contained 16 bases not matched to a gene. Using reference TRBV9 and TRBJ2-1 for the parts outside the CDR3, the full variable domain is DSGVTQTPKHLITATGQRVTLRCSPRSGDLSVYWYQQSLDQGLQFLIQYYNGEERAKGNILERFSAQQFPDLHSELNLSSLELGDSALYFCASSARVEGASLNEQFFGPGTRLTVL.

This clone was found once. The chain combines TRBV11-2 with TRBJ1-3; no reliable D call. This CDR3 region has 14 residues. The V gene lost 5 bases and the J gene lost 2 bases, with 10 bases spanning the gap. Germline lookup yields CDR1 SGHAT and CDR2 FQNNGV. This CDR3 is CASSQTMTGNTIYF. CDR3 nucleotides: TGTGCCAGCAGCCAAACTATGACTGGAAACACCATATATTTT.

J is TRBJ2-1 and V is TRBV7-8; 9 nucleotides match TRBD1. Germline assignment: CDR1 SGHVS and CDR2 FQNEAQ. This CDR3 is 16 amino acids long. Trimming removed 5 bases from V and 2 bases from J; junction bases left unmatched: 7. The CDR3 spells CASSPSGTGTYNEQFF. The CDR3 coding sequence is TGTGCCAGCAGCCCGTCCGGGACAGGGACCTACAATGAGCAGTTCTTC.

This chain links TRBV7-3 with TRBJ2-7; D is perhaps TRBD1 (6 bases). This CDR3 has 13 residues. CDR1 SGHTA and CDR2 FQGTGA come from the germline V gene. V lost 5 bases and J 3 bases, leaving 11 bases between the germline ends. In nucleotides, the CDR3 is TGTGCCAGCAGCGGCCAGGGGATCTACGAGCAGTACTTC. The encoded protein is CASSGQGIYEQYF. The whole variable domain, filled in from reference TRBV7-3 and TRBJ2-7, reads GAGVSQTPSNKVTEKGKYVELRCDPISGHTALYWYRQSLGQGPEFLIYFQGTGAADDSGLPNDRFFAVRPEGSVSTLKIQRTERGDSAVYLCASSGQGIYEQYFGPGTRLTVT.

This clone was counted a single time. V gene TRBV7-9 combines with J gene TRBJ2-5; 10 positions agree with TRBD1. Germline values: CDR1 SEHNR, CDR2 FQNEAQ (reference sequence). The CDR3 covers 15 residues. V shed 5 bases, J shed 1 base, and the junction held 4 bases outside the gene matches. CDR3 nucleotide sequence: TGTGCCAGCAGCCTAAGGACAGGGGGCCAAGAGACCCAGTACTTC. This gives the protein CASSLRTGGQETQYF.

The sample holds a few counts of this clone. The genes are TRBV20-1 and TRBJ1-1; D call uncertain. The V gene lost 3 bases and the J gene lost 1 base, with 12 bases spanning the gap. The germline CDR1 and CDR2 sequences are DFQATT and SNEGSKA (reference sequence). The CDR3 is 14 residues long. The CDR3: CSASERTANTEAFF. CDR3 nucleotide sequence: TGCAGTGCTAGTGAACGGACTGCGAACACTGAAGCTTTCTTT.

The V call is TRBV10-1, the J call TRBJ2-7; TRBD2 agrees at 7 bases. The CDR3 spans 14 residues. V gave up 6 bases and J gave up 4 bases; unmatched junction bases: 9. Germline CDR1 and CDR2: WNHNN and SYGVQD (reference sequence). CDR3 sequence: CASSESGKLYEQYF. CDR3 DNA: TGCGCCAGCAGCGAAAGCGGGAAATTGTACGAGCAGTACTTC.

The V and J genes are TRBV27 and TRBJ2-7; D perhaps matches TRBD2 (7 bases). V was trimmed by 5 bases and J by 3 bases, leaving 14 bases between them. Germline CDR1 MNHEY, CDR2 SMNVEV (reference sequence). This CDR3 spans 14 amino acids. Here the CDR3 DNA reads TGTGCCAGCAGTCCCCGGGGGGCCGGCTACGAGCAGTACTTC. This gives the protein CASSPRGAGYEQYF.

This clone was seen ten or more times. CDR3 in amino acids: CAWSRFGLNTGELFF. DNA of the CDR3: TGTGCCTGGAGTCGATTCGGGTTGAACACCGGGGAGCTGTTTTTT. V and J are TRBV30 and TRBJ2-2; no definite D call. The length of the CDR3 is 15 residues. Trimming shortened V by 2 bases and J by 1 base, and 11 bases separated the two germline ends. Germline values: CDR1 GTSNPN, CDR2 SVGIG (reference sequence).